Shown below are 27 T cell receptor beta chains from a single sample sequenced in a study of T cells in Graves' hyperthyroidism and ophthalmopathy. The CDR3 regions of TCR beta were amplified from RNA transcripts. An initial round of RT-PCR targeting the TCR CDR3 relied on the HTBI primer set. One entry per CDR3 protein, called by TCRdb with MiXCR from the multiplex PCR reads. The table lists about 700,000 distinct CDR3 sequences, 45% of them singletons. The sample consisted of peripheral blood or thyroid tissue (not recorded which). The receptors stem from an adult man with Graves' disease, either hyperthyroidism or ophthalmopathy (not recorded which).

This sequence joins TRBV20-1 and TRBJ1-6, with a possible D match to TRBD1 (5 bases). The V end was cut by 3 bases, the J end by 7 bases, with 10 bases between. This CDR3 has 13 residues. Per the germline V gene, CDR1 is DFQATT and CDR2 is SNEGSKA (reference sequence). Here the CDR3 DNA reads TGCAGTGCTAGGCAGGGTCAGAATTCACCCCTCCACTTT. Its protein product is CSARQGQNSPLHF.

This clonotype came up once. This chain joins TRBV2 and TRBJ1-1; maybe TRBD1 (6 bases). CDR1 is SNHLY, CDR2 FYNNEI, per germline. The CDR3 extends over 15 amino acids. V gave up 6 bases and J gave up 7 bases, with 21 bases separating them. The chain's CDR3 is CASSGQGMGGDEAFF. The CDR3 DNA reads TGTGCCAGCAGCGGTCAGGGGATGGGCGGCGATGAAGCTTTCTTT.

This clonotype was seen ten or more times. The junction and the germline gene differ at one end; a read error may be behind it. The rearrangement uses TRBV5-1 and TRBJ1-2; TRBD1 matches 8 bases. Germline CDR1 reads SGHRS; CDR2 reads YFSETQ. The CDR3 extends over 14 amino acids. The CDR3 nucleotides are TGTGCCAGTAGCCCCGGACAGGGAGGCTATGGCTACACCTTC. As protein: CASSPGQGGYGYTF.

Concerning this clonotype itself: This CDR3 is missing its conserved last phenylalanine or tryptophan, likely due to a read error. It is unclear where the CDR3 begins or ends on the DNA, so no DNA is shown, and the CDR3 is as TCRdb lists it. The chain is built from TRBV19 and TRBJ1-6. 8 amino acids form the CDR3, both terminal residues included. Germline lookup yields CDR1 LNHDA and CDR2 SQIVND (reference sequence). CDR3 loop: CASSIATS.

The chain links TRBV7-2 to TRBJ2-7, with 8 bases matching TRBD2. The CDR3 covers 14 residues. Germline trimming cut 8 bases from V and 6 bases from J; bases unmatched to any gene: 12. The germline CDR1 and CDR2 sequences are SGHTA and FQGNSA. The CDR3 loop reads CASLTGTRGGEQYF. The CDR3 bases are TGTGCCAGCTTAACCGGGACTAGAGGGGGCGAGCAGTACTTC.

The V gene is TRBV2, the J gene TRBJ1-4; D uncertain. The V gene's germline CDR1 is SNHLY and CDR2 FYNNEI. The CDR3 covers 14 residues. V was pared by 6 bases and J by 6 bases, with 14 bases between. The CDR3 DNA reads TGTGCCAGCAGGCGGGAGGCCAGTTATGAAAAACTGTTTTTT. Encoded protein: CASRREASYEKLFF.

This clonotype was counted many times. V usage is TRBV19 and J usage is TRBJ1-5; 7 positions match TRBD1. V was clipped by 3 bases and J by 3 bases; unmatched bases: 2. The length of the CDR3 is 14 residues. Germline values: CDR1 LNHDA, CDR2 SQIVND (reference sequence). Here the CDR3 reads CASSMGQSNQPQHF. DNA for the CDR3: TGTGCCAGTAGTATGGGACAGTCCAATCAGCCCCAGCATTTT. Using reference TRBV19 and TRBJ1-5 for the parts outside the CDR3, the full variable domain is DGGITQSPKYLFRKEGQNVTLSCEQNLNHDAMYWYRQDPGQGLRLIYYSQIVNDFQKGDIAEGYSVSREKKESFPLTVTSAQKNPTAFYLCASSMGQSNQPQHFGDGTRLSIL.

This clonotype occurred a few times. Relative to the germline gene, one junction end is altered; a read error may explain this. V is TRBV7-9 and J is TRBJ2-7; TRBD1 or TRBD2 may be the D gene (5 bases each). Germline V lookup: CDR1 SEHNR, CDR2 FQNEAQ (reference sequence). The CDR3 has 15 amino acids. CDR3 sequence: CASSQDGGPFYEQYF. The CDR3, as DNA: TGCGCCAGCAGCCAAGATGGGGGACCGTTCTACGAGCAGTACTTC.

DNA of the CDR3: TGTGCCAGCAAGGGTGGCTTTTATAGCAATCAGCCCCAGCATTTT. Translated, it gives CASKGGFYSNQPQHF. The chain has TRBV6-5 and TRBJ1-5; D is unresolved. Germline CDR1 is MNHEY and CDR2 is SVGAGI. CDR3 length equals 15 residues. Deletions cut 7 bases from V and 0 bases from J, with 13 bases between.

This clonotype has at least ten counts. The chain carries TRBV11-2 and TRBJ1-6, with D possibly being TRBD1 (5 bases). CDR1 SGHAT and CDR2 FQNNGV come from the germline V gene. The CDR3 runs to 16 residues. Trimming shortened V by 3 bases and J by 0 bases, and 9 bases separated the two germline ends. CDR3 nucleotides: TGTGCCAGCAGCTTGGGCGGGGGCTCCTATAATTCACCCCTCCACTTT. This sequence encodes CASSLGGGSYNSPLHF.

This clonotype was detected only once. The chain uses TRBV19 and TRBJ2-6, with D unclear. Looked up from germline, CDR1 is LNHDA and CDR2 is SQIVND (reference sequence). V shed 4 bases and J shed 15 bases, with 10 bases lying between them. The CDR3 runs to 11 residues. The DNA for the CDR3 is TGTGCCAGTAGTACCGGACCGCCCCTGACTTTC. Protein: CASSTGPPLTF.

This chain uses TRBV2 with TRBJ2-7; D is uncertain. This CDR3 region has 13 residues. The V gene lost 5 bases and the J gene lost 0 bases, with 8 bases spanning the gap. Germline CDR1 is SNHLY and CDR2 is FYNNEI. The CDR3, as DNA: TGTGCCAGCAGTTTCAGGAGCTCCTACGAGCAGTACTTC. Encoded protein: CASSFRSSYEQYF.

The rearrangement joins TRBV7-9 to TRBJ1-1; TRBD1 matches at 7 bases. The V gene's germline CDR1 is SEHNR and CDR2 FQNEAQ (reference sequence). V trimming: 5 bases; J trimming: 4 bases; junction bases outside the gene matches: 10. This CDR3 is 15 amino acids long. The CDR3 region has the DNA TGTGCCAGCAGCCCCAAGAGGGGGCGCATCACTGAAGCTTTCTTT. Its protein is CASSPKRGRITEAFF. Combining the CDR3 with reference TRBV7-9 and TRBJ1-1 gives the whole variable domain DTGVSQNPRHKITKRGQNVTFRCDPISEHNRLYWYRQTLGQGPEFLTYFQNEAQLEKSRLLSDRFSAERPKGSFSTLEIQRTEQGDSAMYLCASSPKRGRITEAFFGQGTRLTVV.

On this clonotype itself: The conserved phenylalanine or tryptophan is not found at the CDR3 terminus, so this likely reflects a read error. V gene TRBV7-8 combines with J gene TRBJ1-3, with D uncertain. CDR3 size: 16 residues. CDR1 and CDR2 (germline): SGHVS, FQNEAQ. The ends were cut back, 1 base at V and 2 bases at J, with 12 bases in the middle. The CDR3 DNA reads TGTGCCAGCAGCTTAGTTATTGGGCGGGCTGGAAACACCATATATTGT. Its protein product is CASSLVIGRAGNTIYC.

This clonotype was counted at least ten times. This chain joins TRBV7-9 and TRBJ1-4, with D unresolved. Looked up from germline, CDR1 is SEHNR and CDR2 is FQNEAQ (reference sequence). Trimming pared 5 bases from V and 4 bases from J, leaving 11 bases between. CDR3 length equals 14 residues. Here the CDR3 DNA reads TGTGCCAGCAGCGAACGACGGAGTAATGAAAAACTGTTTTTT. It yields the protein CASSERRSNEKLFF. The full variable domain, with the rest looked up from reference TRBV7-9 and TRBJ1-4, is DTGVSQNPRHKITKRGQNVTFRCDPISEHNRLYWYRQTLGQGPEFLTYFQNEAQLEKSRLLSDRFSAERPKGSFSTLEIQRTEQGDSAMYLCASSERRSNEKLFFGSGTQLSVL.

Turning to this clonotype: A junction boundary mismatches the germline segment, possibly from a read error. The V and J genes are TRBV7-9 and TRBJ2-7, with D unclear. Germline loops: CDR1 SEHNR, CDR2 FQNEAQ (reference sequence). The CDR3 runs to 14 residues. CDR3 DNA sequence: TGTGCCAACAGCTTCTCAGAAAGAACCTACGAGCAGTACTTC. Residues: CANSFSERTYEQYF.

The chain couples TRBV6-6 to TRBJ1-2; 7 bases line up with TRBD1. There are 13 residues in the CDR3. Trimming removed 4 bases from V and 5 bases from J; junction bases left unmatched: 4. The germline CDR1 and CDR2 sequences are MNHNY and SVGAGI (reference sequence). CDR3 sequence reads: CASSLYRGYGYTF. The DNA of the CDR3 is TGTGCCAGCAGTTTATACAGGGGTTATGGCTACACCTTC.

This clonotype was counted many times. The chain is built from TRBV7-9 and TRBJ2-7; no definite D call. V lost 0 bases and J 6 bases, leaving 9 bases between the germline ends. Germline CDR1 reads SEHNR; CDR2 reads FQNEAQ (reference sequence). The length of the CDR3 is 13 residues. The CDR3 coding sequence is TGTGCCAGCAGCTTAGCCCCTGGTAGCGAGCAGTACTTC. Protein: CASSLAPGSEQYF.

The genes are TRBV9 and TRBJ2-7, with 10 positions matching TRBD2. This CDR3 comprises 15 residues. The junction had 4 bases not matched to a gene; V was cut back by 2 bases and J by 2 bases. Germline V gene sequence: CDR1 SGDLS, CDR2 YYNGEE. CDR3 protein: CASSVGLARAYEQYF. The CDR3 DNA is TGTGCCAGCAGCGTGGGACTAGCGCGGGCCTACGAGCAGTACTTC.

This chain joins TRBV24-1 and TRBJ1-1; 9 bases line up with TRBD1. Germline V gene data show CDR1 as KGHDR and CDR2 as SFDVKD. The CDR3 extends over 14 amino acids. Trimming took 11 bases from V and 5 from J; bases not matched to a gene: 11. In DNA, the CDR3 is TGTGCCATCGGGGGACAGGGCGAGGGGACTGAAGCTTTCTTT. Its protein product is CAIGGQGEGTEAFF.

The gene calls are TRBV19 and TRBJ1-2; 7 bases fit TRBD1. The CDR3 contains 14 residues. The V and J ends lost 7 bases and 2 bases, in that order; junction bases with no gene match: 7. Germline-derived CDR1 and CDR2 are LNHDA and SQIVND (reference sequence). The CDR3 DNA sequence: TGTGCCAGTAATTCGGGACAGCCAAACTATGGCTACACCTTC. Amino acid sequence: CASNSGQPNYGYTF.

V and J are TRBV7-2 and TRBJ2-3, with 11 positions matching TRBD2. The V segment lost 11 bases and the J segment 0 bases; nucleotides outside the gene matches: 10. The CDR3 length is 16 residues. Looked up from germline, CDR1 is SGHTA and CDR2 is FQGNSA. CDR3 DNA sequence: TGTGCCTGGAGTTTAGCGGGAGGGATTAGCACAGATACGCAGTATTTT. Its protein product is CAWSLAGGISTDTQYF.

The sample holds a few counts of this clonotype. This chain uses TRBV11-2 with TRBJ1-3, with a weak D call TRBD1 (5 bases). The CDR3 has 17 amino acids. V lost 2 bases and J lost 2, with 16 bases in between. From germline, CDR1 is SGHAT and CDR2 FQNNGV. In DNA form, the CDR3 reads TGTGCCAGCAGCTTAAGGGTCCCAGGGAACACTGGAAACACCATATATTTT. Residues: CASSLRVPGNTGNTIYF. The full variable domain, its missing parts supplied by reference TRBV11-2 and TRBJ1-3, is EAGVAQSPRYKIIEKRQSVAFWCNPISGHATLYWYQQILGQGPKLLIQFQNNGVVDDSQLPKDRFSAERLKGVDSTLKIQPAKLEDSAVYLCASSLRVPGNTGNTIYFGEGSWLTVV.

The chain joins TRBV20-1 to TRBJ2-7; maybe TRBD2 (6 bases). Between the trimmed V and J ends, which lost 5 bases and 4 bases, there was a span of 12 bases. The CDR3 has 12 amino acids. The germline gives CDR1 DFQATT, CDR2 SNEGSKA (reference sequence). CDR3 sequence: CSADSGDYEQYF. The CDR3 DNA is TGCAGTGCTGACTCGGGAGATTACGAGCAGTACTTC.

V and J are TRBV10-3 and TRBJ1-5, with a tentative D call TRBD1 (6 bases). Germline V gene sequence: CDR1 ENHRY, CDR2 SYGVKD. This CDR3 contains 14 residues. The ends were cut back, 11 bases at V and 1 base at J, with 15 bases in the middle. DNA for the CDR3: TGTGCCCATACTCCGGGACACAGCAATCAGCCCCAGCATTTT. This encodes CAHTPGHSNQPQHF.

The rearrangement links TRBV29-1 to TRBJ2-3, with TRBD1 matching 12 bases. CDR1 and CDR2 (germline): SQVTM, ANQGSEA. The V segment lost 7 bases and the J segment 4 bases; nucleotides outside the gene matches: 6. The CDR3 is 14 residues long. In nucleotides, the CDR3 is TGCAGCGCCCTCCGGGACAGGGGGCCAGATACGCAGTATTTT. Encoded protein: CSALRDRGPDTQYF.

Comment on this clonotype: A much larger clone lies a single base off, so this may be a read error. The J gene is TRBJ2-7, the V gene TRBV7-8; possible D gene TRBD1, 6 bases. This CDR3 has 15 amino acids. Germline CDR1 is SGHVS and CDR2 is FQNEAQ. The DNA of the CDR3 is TGTCCCGGCAGCTTAGTGTTCGGGCAGGGGCGGGAGCAGTACTTC. It yields the protein CPGSLVFGQGREQYF.